The entry that follows covers one T cell receptor (beta chain) sequence. This clonotype showed up many times. What this receptor recognizes is not known. No base qualities exist here, and no much larger clone lies one base off it. These data originate in a study of neurological immune-mediated disorders (dated 2019 in TCRdb). A note on the overall study: Of the roughly 34 multiple sclerosis patients, approximately 30 had relapsing-remitting MS and 3 had secondary progressive MS. Peripheral blood TCR-beta repertoires from HTLV-I-associated myelopathy (HAM/TSP) patients, multiple sclerosis patients and healthy controls were compared by UMI-based sequencing. Alongside PBMC samples, the set of approximately 100 TCR-beta libraries contained longitudinal samples, technical triplicates, and paired CD4+ and CD8+ T-cell subsets that had been sorted. The cohort was made up of approximately 71 subjects, consisting of 15 or so HAM/TSP patients, roughly 35 multiple sclerosis patients and 20 healthy controls. Summary of the overall study and its limitations: The highest TCR clonal expansion was observed in HAM/TSP patients, whereas the lowest was observed in MS patients, even when compared with healthy controls. The MS cluster was not associated with any clinical or MRI features, and the authors stated that larger cohorts are needed. In phylogenetic analysis, the repertoires of 18 of 34 MS patients grouped into a cluster of related CDR3 sequences, which suggests a possible signature at the repertoire level. No identical CDR3 amino acid sequences were shared among expanded clones across subjects, suggesting private TCR-beta repertoires in all groups.

cDNA was synthesized by template-switch 5'RACE using a primer carrying a 10-nucleotide random unique molecular identifier by which each TCR transcript was tagged. Every sequencing run covered 15-18 subjects and yielded more than 170 million TCR-beta sequences. Total RNA was extracted with the RNeasy kit. The KAPA Real-time Library Amplification kit was used to amplify TCR-beta VDJ regions with primers for the TCR constant region and the 5'RACE anchor. Sample indexes and Illumina adaptors were added in a first PCR, after which library yield was increased in a second PCR. After Ampure bead purification, the TCR product of roughly 650 bp was size-selected on a 2% E-gel SizeSelection system. Before pooling, library quality was checked on a Bioanalyzer, concentration was measured with Qubit, and libraries were quantified with the Kapa Library Quantification kit. An Illumina HiSeq 2500 was used to sequence the libraries paired-end at 2 x 150 bp. To increase sequence diversity, roughly 24-30% phiX was spiked into each library pool. Turning to the authors' computational methods: Quality-filtered reads were processed with the UMI-based MiGEC pipeline, and over 90% of raw TCR sequences were removed by the MiGEC pipeline during error correction. VDJ genes were aligned to IMGT germline references, and clonotypes were defined by unique CDR3 amino acid sequence plus V-J genes. Clonal expansion, Shannon diversity and CDR3 relatedness were evaluated with VDJtools (CalcPairwiseDistances, ClusterSamples), while phylogenetic trees were built in CLCbio workbench. Using coefficient-of-variation modelling across technical triplicates, the study counted a clone as expanded if it had at least 8 unique UMIs. TCRdb trimmed the raw reads at Q25, called clones with MiXCR and kept productive beta chains. All rows with the same CDR3 protein become a single entry with the most common DNA and genes. The V and J calls here are based on TCRdb, not the publication. This sample is represented by tens of thousands of distinct CDR3 sequences; 3.4% of them were singletons. Jointly, the top ten make up about 4% of the sample.

Reading the germline V gene (reference sequence) gives CDR1 MNHEY and CDR2 SMNVEV. The CDR3 starts with the cysteine, ends with the phenylalanine, and has 15 residues. The read is trimmed to its CDR3 DNA, 45 bases read in frame from base 1. V trim: 6 bases; J trim: 5 bases; unmatched bases: 11. Unsorted PBMC libraries were generated from 2 million PBMCs stored in RNAlater at -80 °C until RNA extraction. The multiple sclerosis patients were enrolled in a US clinical protocol that evaluated disease progression with magnetic resonance imaging. PBMCs were separated from peripheral blood using Ficoll-Hypaque density gradient centrifugation and then cryopreserved in liquid nitrogen.

Recombination connected TRBV27 to TRBJ2-7, with 9 middle bases fitting TRBD1. The sequenced sample consisted of PBMCs. This TCR was sampled from a man aged 35 to 55 with multiple sclerosis. The DNA reads as follows: TGTGCCAGCAGAGGTGAATGGACAGGGGATAACGAGCAGTACTTC. Its translation reads: CASRGEWTGDNEQYF.